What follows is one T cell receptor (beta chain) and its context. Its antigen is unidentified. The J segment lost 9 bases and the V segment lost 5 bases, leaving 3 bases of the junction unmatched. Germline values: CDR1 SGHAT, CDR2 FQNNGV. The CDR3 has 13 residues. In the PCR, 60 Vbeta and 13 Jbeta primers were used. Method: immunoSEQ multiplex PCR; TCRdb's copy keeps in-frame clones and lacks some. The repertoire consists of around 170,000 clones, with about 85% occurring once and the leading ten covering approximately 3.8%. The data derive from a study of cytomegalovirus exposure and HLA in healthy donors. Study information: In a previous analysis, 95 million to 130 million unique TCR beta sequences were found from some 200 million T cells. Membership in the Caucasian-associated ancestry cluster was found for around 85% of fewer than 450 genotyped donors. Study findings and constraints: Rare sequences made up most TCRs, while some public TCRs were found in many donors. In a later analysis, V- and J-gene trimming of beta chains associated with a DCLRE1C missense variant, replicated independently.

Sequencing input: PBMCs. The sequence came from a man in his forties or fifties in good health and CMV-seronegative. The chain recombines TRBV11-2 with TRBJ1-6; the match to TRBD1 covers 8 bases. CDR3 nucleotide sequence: TGTGCCAGCAGCCCGGACAGGGTTTCACCCCTCCACTTT. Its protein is CASSPDRVSPLHF.